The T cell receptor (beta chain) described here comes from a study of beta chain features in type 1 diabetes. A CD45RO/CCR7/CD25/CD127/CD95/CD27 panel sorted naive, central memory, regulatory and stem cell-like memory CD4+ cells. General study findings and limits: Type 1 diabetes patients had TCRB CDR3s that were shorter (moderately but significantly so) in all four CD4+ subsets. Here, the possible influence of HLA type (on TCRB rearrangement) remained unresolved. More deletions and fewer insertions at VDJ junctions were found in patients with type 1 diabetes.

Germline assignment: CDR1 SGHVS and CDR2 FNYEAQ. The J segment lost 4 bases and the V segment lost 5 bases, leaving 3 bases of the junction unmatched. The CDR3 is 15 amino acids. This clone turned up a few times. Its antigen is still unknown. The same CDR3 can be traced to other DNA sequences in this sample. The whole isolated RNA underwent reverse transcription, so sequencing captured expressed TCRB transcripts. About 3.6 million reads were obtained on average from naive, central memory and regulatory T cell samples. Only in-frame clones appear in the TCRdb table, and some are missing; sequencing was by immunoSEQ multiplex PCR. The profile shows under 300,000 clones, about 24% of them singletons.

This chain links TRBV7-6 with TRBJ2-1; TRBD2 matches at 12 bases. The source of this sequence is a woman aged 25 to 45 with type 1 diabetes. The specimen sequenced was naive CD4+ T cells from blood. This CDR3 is CASSTGTSGYNEQFF. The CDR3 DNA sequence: TGTGCCAGCAGCACCGGGACTAGCGGGTACAATGAGCAGTTCTTC.